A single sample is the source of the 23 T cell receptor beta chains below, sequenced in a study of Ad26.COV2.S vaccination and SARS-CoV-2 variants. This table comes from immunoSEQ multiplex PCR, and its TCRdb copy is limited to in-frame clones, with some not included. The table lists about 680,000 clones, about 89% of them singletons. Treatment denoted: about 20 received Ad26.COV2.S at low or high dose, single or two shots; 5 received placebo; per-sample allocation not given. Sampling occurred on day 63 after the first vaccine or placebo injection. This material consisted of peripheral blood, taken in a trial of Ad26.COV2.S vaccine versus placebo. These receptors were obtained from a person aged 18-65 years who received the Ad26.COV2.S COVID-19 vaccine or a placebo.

The chain's CDR3 is CASTDGAGGYYNEQFF. The CDR3 nucleotides are TGTGCCAGTACCGATGGGGCAGGGGGCTACTACAATGAGCAGTTCTTC. The chain employs TRBV19 and TRBJ2-1; 8 positions agree with TRBD1. This CDR3 region has 16 residues. Looked up from germline, CDR1 is LNHDA and CDR2 is SQIVND (reference sequence). The V segment lost 7 bases and the J segment 3 bases; nucleotides outside the gene matches: 11.

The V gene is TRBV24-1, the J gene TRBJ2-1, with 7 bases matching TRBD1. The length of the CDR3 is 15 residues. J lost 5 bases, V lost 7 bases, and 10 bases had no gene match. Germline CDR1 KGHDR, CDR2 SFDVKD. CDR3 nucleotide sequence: TGTGCCACCAGCCACCGGGACAGTGCTAACAATGAGCAGTTCTTC. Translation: CATSHRDSANNEQFF.

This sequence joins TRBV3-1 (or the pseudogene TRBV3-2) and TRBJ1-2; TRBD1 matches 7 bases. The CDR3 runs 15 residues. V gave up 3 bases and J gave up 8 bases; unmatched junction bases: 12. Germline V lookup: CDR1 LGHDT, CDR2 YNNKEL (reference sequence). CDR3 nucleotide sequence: TGTGCCAGCAGCCAGTTGGACAGGCTCGGCGGAGGCTACACCTTC. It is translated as CASSQLDRLGGGYTF.

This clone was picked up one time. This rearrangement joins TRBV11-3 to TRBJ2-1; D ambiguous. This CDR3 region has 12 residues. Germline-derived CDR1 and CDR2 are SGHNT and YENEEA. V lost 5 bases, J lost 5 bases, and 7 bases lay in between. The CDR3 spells CASSQRDNEQFF. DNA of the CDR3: TGTGCCAGCAGCCAACGGGACAATGAGCAGTTCTTC.

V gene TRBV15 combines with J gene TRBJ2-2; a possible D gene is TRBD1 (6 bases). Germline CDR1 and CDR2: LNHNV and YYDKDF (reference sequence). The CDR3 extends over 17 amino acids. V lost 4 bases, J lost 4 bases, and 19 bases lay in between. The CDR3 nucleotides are TGTGCCACCAGCAACCGACTGAGCGAAGGGGGCACCGGGGAGCTGTTTTTT. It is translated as CATSNRLSEGGTGELFF.

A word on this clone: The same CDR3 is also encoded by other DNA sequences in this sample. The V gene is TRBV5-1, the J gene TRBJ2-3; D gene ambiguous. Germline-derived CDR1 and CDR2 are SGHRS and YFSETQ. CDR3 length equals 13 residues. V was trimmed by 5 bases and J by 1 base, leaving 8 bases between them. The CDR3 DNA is TGCGCCAGCAGTAGAGAGGGCACAGATACGCAGTATTTT. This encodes CASSREGTDTQYF.

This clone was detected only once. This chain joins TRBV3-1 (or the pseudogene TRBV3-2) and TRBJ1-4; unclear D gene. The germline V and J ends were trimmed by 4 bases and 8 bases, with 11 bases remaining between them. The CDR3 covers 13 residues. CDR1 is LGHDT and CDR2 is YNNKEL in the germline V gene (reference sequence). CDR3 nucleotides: TGTGCCAGCAGCCCGCGGGCCCCCGAAAAACTGTTTTTT. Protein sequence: CASSPRAPEKLFF.

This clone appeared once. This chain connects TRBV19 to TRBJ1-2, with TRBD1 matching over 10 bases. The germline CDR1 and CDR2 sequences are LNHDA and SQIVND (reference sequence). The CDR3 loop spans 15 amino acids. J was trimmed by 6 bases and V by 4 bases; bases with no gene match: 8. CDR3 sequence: CASSTNRDRGHGYTF. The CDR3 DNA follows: TGTGCCAGTAGTACGAACCGGGACAGGGGACATGGCTACACCTTC.

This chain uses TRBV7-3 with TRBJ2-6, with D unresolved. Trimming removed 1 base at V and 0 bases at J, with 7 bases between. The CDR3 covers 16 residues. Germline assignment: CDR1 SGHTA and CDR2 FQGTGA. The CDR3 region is CASSLSRFSGANVLTF. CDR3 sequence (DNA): TGTGCCAGCAGCTTAAGTCGCTTCTCTGGGGCCAACGTCCTGACTTTC.

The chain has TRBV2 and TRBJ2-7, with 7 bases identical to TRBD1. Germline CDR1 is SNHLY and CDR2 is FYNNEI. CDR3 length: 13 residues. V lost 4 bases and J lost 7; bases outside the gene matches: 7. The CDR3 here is CASSADRVREQYF. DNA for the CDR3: TGTGCCAGCAGTGCCGACAGGGTTAGGGAGCAGTACTTC.

The CDR3 nucleotides read TGTGCCAGCAGCTTAGAGGCTAGCGTCCACGAGCAGTACTTC. Its protein is CASSLEASVHEQYF. V is TRBV7-2 and J is TRBJ2-7, with D tentatively TRBD2 (6 bases). This CDR3 contains 14 residues. V lost 1 base to trimming and J lost 5 bases, with 12 bases between them. CDR1 is SGHTA, CDR2 FQGNSA, per germline.

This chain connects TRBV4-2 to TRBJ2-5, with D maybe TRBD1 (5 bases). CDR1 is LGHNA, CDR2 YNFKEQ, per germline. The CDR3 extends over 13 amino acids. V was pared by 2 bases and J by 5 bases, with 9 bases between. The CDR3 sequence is CASSQQGGETQYF. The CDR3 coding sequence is TGTGCCAGCAGCCAACAGGGTGGGGAGACCCAGTACTTC.

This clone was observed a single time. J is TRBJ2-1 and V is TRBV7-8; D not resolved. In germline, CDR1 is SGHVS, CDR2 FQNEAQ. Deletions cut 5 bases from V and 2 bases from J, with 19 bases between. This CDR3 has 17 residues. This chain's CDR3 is CASSPKWALATYNEQFF. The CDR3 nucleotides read TGTGCCAGCAGCCCTAAATGGGCGTTAGCCACCTACAATGAGCAGTTCTTC.

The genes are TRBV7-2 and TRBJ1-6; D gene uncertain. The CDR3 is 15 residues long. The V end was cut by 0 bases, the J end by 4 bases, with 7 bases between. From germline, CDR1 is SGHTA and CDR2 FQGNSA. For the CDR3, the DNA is TGTGCCAGCAGCTTAGCCAAGATGTATAATTCACCCCTCCACTTT. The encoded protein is CASSLAKMYNSPLHF.

The CDR3 DNA reads TGTGCCAGCAGTCGTGGCCGGAGCTCCTACGAGCAGTACTTC. Protein sequence: CASSRGRSSYEQYF. The chain joins TRBV2 to TRBJ2-7; D unclear. The germline CDR1 and CDR2 sequences are SNHLY and FYNNEI. This CDR3 region has 14 residues. The V and J ends lost 5 bases and 0 bases respectively, with 11 bases between them.

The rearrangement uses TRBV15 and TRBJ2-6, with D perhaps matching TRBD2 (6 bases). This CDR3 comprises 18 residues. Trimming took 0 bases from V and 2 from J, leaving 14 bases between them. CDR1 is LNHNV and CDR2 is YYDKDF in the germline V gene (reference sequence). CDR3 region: CATSRDISGGAGANVLTF. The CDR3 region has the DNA TGTGCCACCAGCAGAGATATATCTGGCGGGGCTGGGGCCAACGTCCTGACTTTC.

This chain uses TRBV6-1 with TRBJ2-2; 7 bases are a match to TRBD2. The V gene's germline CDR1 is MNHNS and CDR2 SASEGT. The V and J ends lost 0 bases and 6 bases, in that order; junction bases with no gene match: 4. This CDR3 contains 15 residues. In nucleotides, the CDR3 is TGTGCCAGCAGTGAAGCTCGCGGGAGCGCCGGGGAGCTGTTTTTT. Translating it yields CASSEARGSAGELFF.

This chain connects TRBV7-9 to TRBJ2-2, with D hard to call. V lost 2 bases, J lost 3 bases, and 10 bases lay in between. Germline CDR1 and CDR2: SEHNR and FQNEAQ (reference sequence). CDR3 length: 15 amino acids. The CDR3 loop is CASSLSQVDTGELFF. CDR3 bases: TGTGCCAGCAGCTTAAGTCAAGTTGACACCGGGGAGCTGTTTTTT. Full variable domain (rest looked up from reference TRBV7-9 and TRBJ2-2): DTGVSQNPRHKITKRGQNVTFRCDPISEHNRLYWYRQTLGQGPEFLTYFQNEAQLEKSRLLSDRFSAERPKGSFSTLEIQRTEQGDSAMYLCASSLSQVDTGELFFGEGSRLTVL.

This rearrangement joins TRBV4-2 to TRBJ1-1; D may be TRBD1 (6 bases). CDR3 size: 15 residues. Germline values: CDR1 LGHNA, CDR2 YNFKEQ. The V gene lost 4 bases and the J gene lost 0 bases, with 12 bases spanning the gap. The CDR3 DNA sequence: TGTGCCAGCAGCCCGGGGGCCAGTTTGAACACTGAAGCTTTCTTT. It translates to CASSPGASLNTEAFF.

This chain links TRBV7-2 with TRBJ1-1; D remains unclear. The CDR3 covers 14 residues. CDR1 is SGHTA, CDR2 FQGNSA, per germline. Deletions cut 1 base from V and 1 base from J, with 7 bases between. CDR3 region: CASSLDSANTEAFF. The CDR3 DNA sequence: TGTGCCAGCAGCTTAGACAGCGCGAACACTGAAGCTTTCTTT.

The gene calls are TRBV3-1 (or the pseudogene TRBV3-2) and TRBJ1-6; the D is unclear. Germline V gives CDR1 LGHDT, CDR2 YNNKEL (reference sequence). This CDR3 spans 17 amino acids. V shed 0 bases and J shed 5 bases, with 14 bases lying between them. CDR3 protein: CASSQDQHAPHNSPLHF. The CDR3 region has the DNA TGTGCCAGCAGCCAAGACCAACACGCGCCACATAATTCACCCCTCCACTTT.

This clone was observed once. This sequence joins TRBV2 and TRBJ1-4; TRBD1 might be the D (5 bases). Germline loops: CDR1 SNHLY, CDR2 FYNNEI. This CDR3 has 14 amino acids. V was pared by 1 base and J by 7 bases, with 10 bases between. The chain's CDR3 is CASSEDGAGEKLFF. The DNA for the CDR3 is TGTGCCAGCAGTGAAGATGGGGCCGGTGAAAAACTGTTTTTT.

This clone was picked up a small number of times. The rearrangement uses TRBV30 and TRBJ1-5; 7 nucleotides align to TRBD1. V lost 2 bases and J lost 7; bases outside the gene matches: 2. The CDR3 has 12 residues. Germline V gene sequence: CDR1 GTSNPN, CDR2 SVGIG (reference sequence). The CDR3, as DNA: TGTGCCTGGAGTAGCAGGGGGCAGCCCCAGCATTTT. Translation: CAWSSRGQPQHF.